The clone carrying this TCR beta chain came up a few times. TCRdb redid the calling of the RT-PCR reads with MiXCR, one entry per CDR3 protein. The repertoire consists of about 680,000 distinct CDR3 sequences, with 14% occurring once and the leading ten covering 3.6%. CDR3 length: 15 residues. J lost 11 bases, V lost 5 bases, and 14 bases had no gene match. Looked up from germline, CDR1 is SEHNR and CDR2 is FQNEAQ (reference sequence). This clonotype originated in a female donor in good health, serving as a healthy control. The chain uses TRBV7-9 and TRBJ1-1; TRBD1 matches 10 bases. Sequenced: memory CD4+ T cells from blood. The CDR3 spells CASSSDPGTGERAFF. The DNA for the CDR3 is TGTGCCAGCAGCAGTGACCCCGGGACAGGGGAGCGGGCTTTCTTT.